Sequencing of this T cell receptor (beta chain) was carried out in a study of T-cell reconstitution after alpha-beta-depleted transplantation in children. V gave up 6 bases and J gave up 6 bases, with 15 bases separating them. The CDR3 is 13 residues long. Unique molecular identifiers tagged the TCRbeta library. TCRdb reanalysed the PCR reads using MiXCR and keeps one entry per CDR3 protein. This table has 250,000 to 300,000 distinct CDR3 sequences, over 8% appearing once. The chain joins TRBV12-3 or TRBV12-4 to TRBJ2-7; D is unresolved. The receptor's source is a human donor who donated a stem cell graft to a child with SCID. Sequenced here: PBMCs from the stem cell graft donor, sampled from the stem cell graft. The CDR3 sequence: CASSSGPFSEQYF. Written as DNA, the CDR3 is TGTGCCAGCAGCTCAGGACCGTTTTCCGAGCAGTACTTC.